This TCR beta chain stems from a study of T-cell reconstitution after alpha-beta-depleted transplantation in children. The study, taken as a whole, reports: Several hundred expanded graft clones reportedly gave rise to the alpha-beta T cells present about two months after transplant. Counts and diversity of T cells one year after transplant came mostly from newly produced T cells. Elevated TCRbeta diversity at day 60 was traced, in some patients, to surviving recipient T cells and thymic progenitors.

Preparation of the TCRbeta library was carried out with unique molecular identifiers. In TCRdb, the PCR reads were re-called with MiXCR into one record per CDR3 protein. The sample holds about 440,000 distinct CDR3 sequences; roughly 43% are singletons and the top ten take under 30%. CDR1 is SGHRS, CDR2 YFSETQ, per germline. V was pared by 6 bases and J by 4 bases, with 4 bases between. CDR3 length: 11 residues. In the case of this clonotype: Its antigen is unidentified.

Here the sequenced sample was PBMCs, taken before TCRalphabeta/CD19-depleted stem cell transplant. The chain recombines TRBV5-1 with TRBJ2-2, with D unclear. The TCR originated in a girl aged 2 to 10 with aplastic anemia, due to receive a stem cell transplant. CDR3 protein: CASTFTGELFF. CDR3 nucleotide sequence: TGCGCCAGCACTTTCACCGGGGAGCTGTTTTTT.